This is a list of T cell receptor beta chains from one sample in a study of blood T cell repertoires in COVID-19. TCRdb's table, derived via immunoSEQ multiplex PCR, lists solely in-frame clones and lacks some. The data show more than 250,000 clones, about 82% seen once. Sequencing was done on a sample of peripheral blood. The receptors stem from a woman in her 50s with acute or convalescent COVID-19. Both conserved end residues are part of each CDR3. D genes are given only for firm matches. Size values are once, few and many counts, or a class for expanded clones, and some rows have none.

V,size,J,D,CDR3,DNA
TRBV7-2,.,TRBJ2-2,.,CASSPPPAGGELFF,TGTGCCAGCAGCCCCCCCCCGGCGGGCGGGGAGCTGTTTTTT
TRBV7-3,.,TRBJ2-1,TRBD2,CASSSWTSGMVSYNEQFF,TGTGCCAGCAGCTCCTGGACTAGCGGGATGGTCTCCTACAATGAGCAGTTCTTC
TRBV2,.,TRBJ1-1,TRBD1,CASSWDRERAEAFF,TGTGCCAGCAGCTGGGACAGGGAGCGTGCTGAAGCTTTCTTT
TRBV5-3,.,TRBJ1-5,.,CARSYPGGSNQPQHF,TGTGCCAGAAGCTACCCCGGGGGAAGCAATCAGCCCCAGCATTTT
TRBV7-3,.,TRBJ1-1,.,CASSLTQGTTEAFF,TGTGCCAGCAGCTTAACGCAGGGGACCACTGAAGCTTTCTTT
TRBV11-2,.,TRBJ1-4,TRBD1,CASSLEGTGLYEKLFF,TGTGCCAGCAGCTTAGAGGGGACAGGGTTGTATGAAAAACTGTTTTTT
TRBV9,.,TRBJ2-1,.,CASSTAPGNEQFF,TGTGCCAGCAGCACGGCCCCGGGGAATGAGCAGTTCTTC
TRBV5-5,.,TRBJ2-7,TRBD2,CASSSSGRAEEQYF,TGTGCCAGCAGCTCAAGCGGGAGGGCCGAAGAGCAGTACTTC
TRBV6-4,.,TRBJ2-7,.,CASSDSMRSEQYF,TGTGCCAGCAGTGACTCGATGAGAAGCGAGCAGTACTTC
TRBV28,.,TRBJ1-5,.,CASSVPDGAHSNQPQHF,TGTGCCAGCAGTGTACCTGACGGAGCCCATAGCAATCAGCCCCAGCATTTT
TRBV11-2,.,TRBJ1-1,.,CASSQIYHSTANTEAFF,TGTGCCAGCAGCCAAATCTACCACTCGACAGCGAACACTGAAGCTTTCTTT
TRBV29-1,.,TRBJ2-7,TRBD1,CSVGVGQAYEQYF,TGCAGCGTTGGGGTGGGACAGGCCTACGAGCAGTACTTC
TRBV19,.,TRBJ1-1,.,CASQPLSRVSDTEAFF,TGTGCCAGTCAACCCCTTTCGCGGGTAAGCGACACTGAAGCTTTCTTT
TRBV7-9,many,TRBJ2-6,.,CASSLRVSGANVLTF,TGTGCCAGCAGCTTAAGAGTGTCTGGGGCCAACGTCCTGACTTTC
TRBV27,.,TRBJ1-1,TRBD1,CASSLSPTGEGLNTEAFF,TGTGCCAGCAGTTTATCCCCGACAGGGGAGGGCTTGAACACTGAAGCTTTCTTT
TRBV19,.,TRBJ2-5,.,CASSSRGETQYF,TGTGCCAGTAGTTCCCGGGGAGAGACCCAGTACTTC
TRBV9,.,TRBJ2-3,.,CASSVATADTQYF,TGTGCCAGCAGCGTAGCTACGGCAGATACGCAGTATTTT
TRBV25-1,.,TRBJ2-1,TRBD2,CASSLAGYNEQFF,TGTGCCAGCTCTCTAGCGGGGTACAATGAGCAGTTCTTC
TRBV5-1,once,TRBJ1-5,.,CASSLDGNQPQHF,TGCGCCAGCAGCCTGGACGGGAATCAGCCCCAGCATTTT
TRBV5-3,.,TRBJ2-3,.,CARRDEGRCGRTDTQYF,TGTGCCAGAAGGGATGAGGGTCGGTGTGGCCGGACAGATACGCAGTATTTT
TRBV6-1,.,TRBJ2-7,TRBD2,CASSDGAGDEQYF,TGTGCCAGCAGTGACGGAGCGGGAGATGAGCAGTACTTC
TRBV20-1,.,TRBJ2-7,.,CSAKPSYEQYF,TGCAGTGCTAAGCCATCCTACGAGCAGTACTTC
TRBV27,.,TRBJ1-5,.,CASSGSMATIFWPQHF,TGTGCCAGCAGTGGTTCCATGGCGACAATCTTCTGGCCCCAGCATTTT
TRBV11-2,few,TRBJ1-6,.,CASSLEGRNNSPLHF,TGTGCCAGCAGCTTAGAGGGGCGCAATAATTCACCCCTCCACTTT
TRBV7-9,.,TRBJ1-1,TRBD1,CASSLAGGQGLNTEAFF,TGTGCCAGCAGCTTAGCGGGAGGACAGGGTTTGAACACTGAAGCTTTCTTT
TRBV7-2,.,TRBJ2-7,.,CASSFSLEPLYEQYF,TGTGCCAGCAGCTTCTCGTTAGAACCTCTCTACGAGCAGTACTTC
TRBV19,few,TRBJ1-4,TRBD1,CASSDLLKQGENEKLFF,TGTGCCAGTAGCGATCTTCTGAAACAGGGGGAGAATGAAAAACTGTTTTTT
TRBV28,.,TRBJ1-2,.,CASSLSGSNYGYTF,TGTGCCAGCAGTTTAAGTGGGAGTAACTATGGCTACACCTTC
TRBV25-1,.,TRBJ1-1,TRBD1,CASSDYRGMAEAFF,TGTGCCAGCAGTGACTACAGGGGAATGGCTGAAGCTTTCTTT
TRBV4-1,.,TRBJ1-1,.,CASSQGGQQNTEAFF,TGCGCCAGCAGCCAAGGTGGACAGCAGAACACTGAAGCTTTCTTT
TRBV2,.,TRBJ1-5,.,CASSPRTGMGNQPQHF,TGTGCCAGCAGCCCCCGCACAGGGATGGGCAATCAGCCCCAGCATTTT